The rows below give T cell receptor beta chains drawn from one sample of a study of T cell responses to AZD1222 COVID-19 vaccine. TCRdb's copy holds only in-frame clones and misses some; the assay was immunoSEQ multiplex PCR. The data hold 150,000 to 200,000 clones, with about 85% observed a single time. This material consisted of peripheral blood, taken on day 0 of AZD1222 vaccination. The receptors were sampled from an adult in good health. The CDR3 runs from the conserved cysteine through the conserved F or W. The order of the fields is V gene, clone size, J gene, D gene, CDR3 length, CDR3 protein, CDR3 DNA. A D gene is named only where the DNA matches it firmly. Size is omitted from some rows. Given values are once, few, many or a class for expanded clones.

>TRBV25-1|-|TRBJ1-5|-|15
CASSPPGPPNQPQHF
TGTGCCAGCAGTCCTCCCGGGCCGCCGAATCAGCCCCAGCATTTT
>TRBV7-9|-|TRBJ2-2|-|14
CASSLGTNTGELFF
TGTGCCAGCAGCTTAGGGACTAACACCGGGGAGCTGTTTTTT
>TRBV5-1|-|TRBJ2-2|-|14
CASSLGVATGELFF
TGCGCCAGCAGCCTGGGAGTAGCCACCGGGGAGCTGTTTTTT
>TRBV28|-|TRBJ2-7|-|12
CASSPPTGEGYF
TGTGCCAGCAGCCCGCCGACCGGTGAGGGGTACTTC
>TRBV21-1|once|TRBJ1-5|-|18
CASTRPSSRARSNQPQHF
TGTGCCAGCACGCGCCCCTCCTCGAGGGCGCGGAGCAATCAGCCCCAGCATTTT
>TRBV5-5|-|TRBJ2-7|-|18
CASLSSGQGMASGYEQYF
TGTGCCAGCTTGTCTTCAGGGCAGGGGATGGCTAGCGGCTACGAGCAGTACTTC
>TRBV19|-|TRBJ2-2|TRBD2|15
CASKLAGGGTGELFF
TGTGCCAGTAAACTAGCGGGAGGAGGAACCGGGGAGCTGTTTTTT
>TRBV4-2|-|TRBJ1-5|-|16
CASSQEPASGGQPQHF
TGTGCCAGCAGCCAAGAGCCCGCGTCTGGGGGTCAGCCCCAGCATTTT
>TRBV28|-|TRBJ1-2|TRBD1|15
CASSWAGTGFYGYTF
TGTGCCAGCAGTTGGGCCGGGACAGGGTTCTATGGCTACACCTTC
>TRBV10-3|-|TRBJ1-1|TRBD1|14
CAISESQGGGEAFF
TGTGCCATCAGTGAGTCACAGGGGGGGGGTGAAGCTTTCTTT
>TRBV6-1|-|TRBJ1-2|-|14
CASSEARPGAGYTF
TGTGCCAGCAGTGAAGCGCGACCGGGGGCTGGCTACACCTTC
>TRBV4-1|-|TRBJ1-4|TRBD1|15
CASSDRDRANEKLFF
TGCGCCAGCAGTGACCGGGACAGGGCTAATGAAAAACTGTTTTTT
>TRBV28|-|TRBJ1-3|-|13
CASSLFRENTIYF
TGTGCCAGCAGTTTATTTAGGGAAAACACCATATATTTT
>TRBV9|-|TRBJ2-7|TRBD2|14
CASSPGLATHEQYF
TGTGCCAGCTCGCCGGGACTAGCGACCCACGAGCAGTACTTC
>TRBV19|-|TRBJ2-1|TRBD2|15
CASSPGTSLYNEQFF
TGTGCCAGTAGTCCCGGGACTAGCCTCTACAATGAGCAGTTCTTC
>TRBV19|-|TRBJ2-2|-|13
CASQGRNTGELFF
TGTGCCAGTCAGGGGCGGAACACCGGGGAGCTGTTTTTT
>TRBV6-1|once|TRBJ1-2|-|14
CASSEGGMALGYTF
TGTGCCAGCAGTGAAGGGGGCATGGCGCTTGGCTACACCTTC
>TRBV7-9|-|TRBJ2-2|TRBD2|17
CASSPTGLATNTGELFF
TGTGCCAGCAGCCCCACGGGACTAGCGACGAACACCGGGGAGCTGTTTTTT
>TRBV28|-|TRBJ2-5|-|15
CASSLIGPNGKTQYF
TGTGCCAGCAGTTTAATAGGCCCCAACGGAAAGACCCAGTACTTC
>TRBV2|-|TRBJ2-2|-|14
CASSERRTSGELFF
TGTGCCAGCAGTGAAAGAAGAACTAGCGGGGAGCTGTTTTTT
>TRBV27|-|TRBJ1-6|-|14
CASSLSGLGSPLHF
TGTGCCAGCAGTTTATCTGGGTTGGGATCACCCCTCCACTTT
>TRBV19|-|TRBJ2-6|-|15
CASSMGGAGANVLTF
TGTGCCAGTAGTATGGGGGGGGCCGGGGCCAACGTCCTGACTTTC
>TRBV12-3/TRBV12-4|few|TRBJ2-7|-|13
CASSPSEAAPQYF
TGTGCCAGCAGTCCCTCCGAGGCCGCTCCCCAGTACTTC
>TRBV27|-|TRBJ1-5|-|12
CARDCCNQPQHF
TGTGCCCGGGACTGCTGCAATCAGCCCCAGCATTTT
>TRBV4-2|-|TRBJ2-6|-|16
CASSQAGTGGANVLTF
TGTGCCAGCAGCCAAGCGGGAACTGGTGGGGCCAACGTCCTGACTTTC
>TRBV7-2|-|TRBJ2-5|-|18
CASRRPGVDIWDQETQYF
TGTGCCAGCAGGCGACCGGGGGTAGACATTTGGGACCAAGAGACCCAGTACTTC
>TRBV4-1|-|TRBJ1-4|-|14
CASSLPGTNEKLFF
TGCGCCAGCAGCCTGCCCGGCACCAATGAAAAACTGTTTTTT
>TRBV6-5|-|TRBJ1-2|-|11
CASGTDLGYTF
TGTGCCAGCGGGACGGATCTTGGCTACACCTTC
>TRBV11-2|-|TRBJ1-1|-|13
CASSYQVGAEAFF
TGTGCCAGCAGCTACCAGGTGGGGGCTGAAGCTTTCTTT
>TRBV3-1/TRBV3-2|-|TRBJ2-7|TRBD2|17
CASSPEGLAGKIYEQYF
TGTGCCAGCAGCCCGGAGGGACTAGCGGGAAAGATCTACGAGCAGTACTTC
>TRBV27|-|TRBJ2-5|-|14
CASGSGDFQETQYF
TGTGCCAGCGGAAGTGGGGACTTCCAAGAGACCCAGTACTTC
>TRBV5-1|-|TRBJ2-5|TRBD2|15
CASSLIAGAGETQYF
TGCGCCAGCAGCTTGATAGCGGGAGCAGGGGAGACCCAGTACTTC
>TRBV6-5|-|TRBJ2-1|TRBD2|15
CASSFSGRTDNEQFF
TGTGCCAGCAGTTTTAGCGGGAGGACGGACAATGAGCAGTTCTTC
>TRBV6-5|-|TRBJ1-2|-|15
CASSSLDRSSYGYTF
TGTGCCAGCAGTTCTCTGGACCGGTCTTCCTATGGCTACACCTTC
>TRBV27|-|TRBJ2-7|-|12
CASSLGVGEQYF
TGTGCCAGCAGTTTAGGGGTGGGGGAGCAGTACTTC
>TRBV6-5|few|TRBJ2-1|-|12
CASSYGGNEQFF
TGTGCCAGCAGTTATGGTGGCAATGAGCAGTTCTTC
>TRBV7-8|-|TRBJ1-2|TRBD1|15
CASSLAGQGTHGYTF
TGTGCCAGCAGCTTAGCGGGACAGGGAACCCATGGCTACACCTTC
>TRBV3-1/TRBV3-2|-|TRBJ1-2|-|15
CASSQGGATNYGYTF
TGTGCCAGCAGCCAAGGAGGGGCCACTAACTATGGCTACACCTTC
>TRBV29-1|-|TRBJ1-1|TRBD1|15
CSVDGSGGVNTEAFF
TGCAGCGTTGATGGGTCAGGGGGTGTGAACACTGAAGCTTTCTTT
>TRBV27|-|TRBJ1-2|TRBD1|13
CASRDRNHYGYTF
TGTGCCAGCCGGGACAGGAATCACTATGGCTACACCTTC
>TRBV12-5|-|TRBJ1-1|TRBD1|13
CASGSGQGLEAFF
TGTGCTAGTGGTTCGGGACAGGGCCTTGAAGCTTTCTTT
>TRBV3-1/TRBV3-2|-|TRBJ1-3|-|17
CASSPWIVGAGGNTIYF
TGTGCCAGCAGCCCTTGGATTGTGGGGGCAGGTGGAAACACCATATATTTT
>TRBV19|-|TRBJ1-2|TRBD1|16
CASSTSGTGLNYGYTF
TGTGCCAGTAGTACTTCCGGGACAGGGCTTAACTATGGCTACACCTTC
>TRBV19|few|TRBJ1-5|-|15
CASSIGKRSNQPQHF
TGTGCCAGTAGTATAGGGAAACGTTCAAATCAGCCCCAGCATTTT
>TRBV10-3|-|TRBJ2-7|TRBD1|14
CAISRTGINDEQYF
TGTGCCATCAGTAGGACAGGGATAAATGACGAGCAGTACTTC
>TRBV4-1|-|TRBJ1-1|-|14
CASSQAGGHTEAFF
TGCGCCAGCAGCCAAGCGGGGGGTCACACTGAAGCTTTCTTT
>TRBV6-5|-|TRBJ2-7|-|14
CASSYSPLSYEQYF
TGTGCCAGCAGTTACTCGCCCCTTTCCTACGAGCAGTACTTC
>TRBV5-1|-|TRBJ2-7|TRBD2|12
CASSLSGREQYF
TGCGCCAGCAGCCTTAGCGGGAGAGAGCAGTACTTC
>TRBV15|-|TRBJ1-2|-|14
CATSRAREVGGYTF
TGTGCCACCAGCAGAGCCCGGGAAGTGGGTGGCTACACCTTC
>TRBV19|-|TRBJ1-2|-|13
CASRMDSQAIHTF
TGTGCCAGTAGGATGGACAGCCAGGCCATCCACACCTTC
>TRBV30|-|TRBJ2-7|-|12
CAWRKMSYEQYF
TGTGCCTGGAGAAAGATGAGCTACGAGCAGTACTTC
>TRBV10-1|-|TRBJ2-1|TRBD2|15
CASSTTSGGPNEQFF
TGCGCCAGCAGTACGACTAGCGGGGGGCCCAATGAGCAGTTCTTC
>TRBV20-1|-|TRBJ2-5|TRBD2|14
CSASKREGRETQYF
TGCAGTGCTAGTAAGCGGGAGGGTCGAGAGACCCAGTACTTC
>TRBV5-1|-|TRBJ1-2|-|14
CASTVGGRDYGYTF
TGCGCCAGCACCGTCGGGGGAAGGGACTATGGCTACACCTTC
>TRBV9|-|TRBJ2-2|-|13
CASGIPEAGELFF
TGTGCCAGCGGAATCCCCGAGGCCGGGGAGCTGTTTTTT
>TRBV13|-|TRBJ2-7|-|16
CASSPTLGGAYYEQYF
TGTGCCAGCAGCCCGACCTTGGGGGGGGCGTACTACGAGCAGTACTTC
>TRBV19|-|TRBJ1-1|TRBD1|15
CASRSLQGADTEAFF
TGTGCCAGTAGATCTCTACAGGGGGCGGACACTGAAGCTTTCTTT
>TRBV5-1|-|TRBJ1-3|-|18
CASSLSRQASGTGNTIYF
TGCGCCAGCAGCTTGTCTCGGCAGGCGAGCGGTACTGGAAACACCATATATTTT
>TRBV6-6|-|TRBJ1-1|-|13
CASSYTGRTEAFF
TGTGCCAGCAGTTACACAGGTAGGACTGAAGCTTTCTTT
>TRBV18|-|TRBJ1-4|-|15
CASSPYNSPNEKLFF
TGTGCCAGCTCACCATACAACTCACCCAATGAAAAACTGTTTTTT